This T cell receptor (beta chain) was documented in a study of blood T cell repertoires in COVID-19. Study at large: Sources were T cells, B-cell-depleted T cells, or PBMCs; the material itself was cDNA or gDNA.

TCRdb's table, derived via immunoSEQ multiplex PCR, lists solely in-frame clones and lacks some. The sample includes about 370,000 clones, roughly nine tenths of them seen just once. Self-reported history from a screening survey and questionnaire set each donor's cohort. Two negative PCRs, clearance, or symptom resolution characterized the recovered Cohort 3 donors. V was pared by 6 bases and J by 7 bases, with 10 bases of the junction left unmatched. CDR1 SNHLY and CDR2 FYNNEI come from the germline V gene. This CDR3 contains 14 residues. The receptor was derived from a woman aged 25 to 39 who had recovered from COVID-19. The specimen sequenced was PBMCs or T cells enriched from blood (not recorded which). The chain uses TRBV2 and TRBJ1-2; 8 nucleotides line up with TRBD1. For the CDR3, the DNA is TGTGCCAGCAGGGAAAACAGGGGGGCCAGTGGCTACACCTTC. Its translation is CASRENRGASGYTF.